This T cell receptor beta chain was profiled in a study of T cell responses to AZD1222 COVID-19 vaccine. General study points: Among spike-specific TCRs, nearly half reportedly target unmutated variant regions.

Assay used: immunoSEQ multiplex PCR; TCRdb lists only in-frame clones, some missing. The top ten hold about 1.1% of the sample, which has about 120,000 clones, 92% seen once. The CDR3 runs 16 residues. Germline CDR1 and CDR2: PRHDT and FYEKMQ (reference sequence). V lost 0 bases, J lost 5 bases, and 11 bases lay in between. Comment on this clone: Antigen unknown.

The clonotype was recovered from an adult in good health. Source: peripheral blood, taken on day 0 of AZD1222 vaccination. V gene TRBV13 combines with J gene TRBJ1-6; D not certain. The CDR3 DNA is TGTGCCAGCAGCTTAGGTTGGGCAGCAAATAATTCACCCCTCCACTTT. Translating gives CASSLGWAANNSPLHF. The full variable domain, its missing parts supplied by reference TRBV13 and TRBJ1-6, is AAGVIQSPRHLIKEKRETATLKCYPIPRHDTVYWYQQGPGQDPQFLISFYEKMQSDKGSIPDRFSAQQFSDYHSELNMSSLELGDSALYFCASSLGWAANNSPLHFGNGTRLTVT.